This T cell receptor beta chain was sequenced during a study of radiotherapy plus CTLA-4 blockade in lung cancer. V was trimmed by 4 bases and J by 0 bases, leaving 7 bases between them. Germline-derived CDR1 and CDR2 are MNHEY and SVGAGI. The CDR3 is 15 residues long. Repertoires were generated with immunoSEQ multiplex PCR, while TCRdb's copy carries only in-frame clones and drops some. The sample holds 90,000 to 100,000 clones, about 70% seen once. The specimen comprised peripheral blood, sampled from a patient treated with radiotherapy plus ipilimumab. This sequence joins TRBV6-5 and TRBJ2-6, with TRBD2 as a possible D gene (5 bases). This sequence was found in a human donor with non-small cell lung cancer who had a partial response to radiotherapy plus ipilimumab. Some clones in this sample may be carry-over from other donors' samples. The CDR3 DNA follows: TGTGCCAGCAGTTCTGGAGGCTCTGGGGCCAACGTCCTGACTTTC. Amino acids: CASSSGGSGANVLTF.